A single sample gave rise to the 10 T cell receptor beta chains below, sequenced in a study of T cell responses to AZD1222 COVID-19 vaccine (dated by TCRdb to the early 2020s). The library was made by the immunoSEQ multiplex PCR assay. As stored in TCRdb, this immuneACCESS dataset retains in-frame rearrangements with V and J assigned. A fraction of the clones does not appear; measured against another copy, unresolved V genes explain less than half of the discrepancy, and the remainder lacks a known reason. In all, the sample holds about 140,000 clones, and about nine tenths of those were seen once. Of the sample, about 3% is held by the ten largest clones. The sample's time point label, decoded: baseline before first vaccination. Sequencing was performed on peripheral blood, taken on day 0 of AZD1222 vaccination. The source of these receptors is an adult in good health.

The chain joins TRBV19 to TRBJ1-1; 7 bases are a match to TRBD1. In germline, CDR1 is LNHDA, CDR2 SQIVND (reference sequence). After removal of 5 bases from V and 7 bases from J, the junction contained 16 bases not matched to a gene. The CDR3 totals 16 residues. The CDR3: CASSPNPDRLGREAFF. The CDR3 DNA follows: TGTGCCAGTAGTCCGAACCCGGACAGGCTTGGCCGTGAAGCTTTCTTT. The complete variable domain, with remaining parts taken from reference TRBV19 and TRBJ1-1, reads DGGITQSPKYLFRKEGQNVTLSCEQNLNHDAMYWYRQDPGQGLRLIYYSQIVNDFQKGDIAEGYSVSREKKESFPLTVTSAQKNPTAFYLCASSPNPDRLGREAFFGQGTRLTVV.

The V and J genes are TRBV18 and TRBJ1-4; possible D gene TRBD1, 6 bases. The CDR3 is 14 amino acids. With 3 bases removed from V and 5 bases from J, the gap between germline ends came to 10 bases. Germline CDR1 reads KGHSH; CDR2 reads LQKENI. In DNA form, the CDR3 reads TGTGCCAGCTCACCTTCAGGGGTCAATGAAAAACTGTTTTTT. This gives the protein CASSPSGVNEKLFF.

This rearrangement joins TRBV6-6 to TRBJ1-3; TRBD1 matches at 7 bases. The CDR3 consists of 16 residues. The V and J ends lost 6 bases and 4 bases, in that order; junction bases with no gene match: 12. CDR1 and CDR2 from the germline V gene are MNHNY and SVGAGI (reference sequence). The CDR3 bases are TGTGCCAGCAGGAAGATGACAGGGATGACGGGAAACACCATATATTTT. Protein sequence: CASRKMTGMTGNTIYF.

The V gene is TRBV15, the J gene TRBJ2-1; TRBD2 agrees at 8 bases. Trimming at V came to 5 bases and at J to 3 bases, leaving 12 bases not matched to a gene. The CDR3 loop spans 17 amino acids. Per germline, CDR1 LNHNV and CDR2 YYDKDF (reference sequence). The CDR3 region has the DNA TGTGCCACCAGCCGCACAGGCAGCGGGAGAGGCTACAATGAGCAGTTCTTC. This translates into CATSRTGSGRGYNEQFF.

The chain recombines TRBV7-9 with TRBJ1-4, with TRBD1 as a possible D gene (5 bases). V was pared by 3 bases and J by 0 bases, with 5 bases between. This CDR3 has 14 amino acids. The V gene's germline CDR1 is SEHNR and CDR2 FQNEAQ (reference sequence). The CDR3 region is CASSLGPTNEKLFF. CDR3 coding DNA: TGTGCCAGCAGCTTGGGACCAACTAATGAAAAACTGTTTTTT.

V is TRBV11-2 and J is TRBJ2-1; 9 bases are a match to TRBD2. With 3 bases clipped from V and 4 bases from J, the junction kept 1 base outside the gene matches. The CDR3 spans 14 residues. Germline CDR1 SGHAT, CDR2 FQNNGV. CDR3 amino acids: CASSFSGGYNEQFF. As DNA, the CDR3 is TGTGCCAGCAGCTTTAGCGGGGGTTACAATGAGCAGTTCTTC.

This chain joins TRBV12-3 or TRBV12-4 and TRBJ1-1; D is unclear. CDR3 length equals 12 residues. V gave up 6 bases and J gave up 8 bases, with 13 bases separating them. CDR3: CASRLSPREAFF. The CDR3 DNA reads TGTGCCAGCAGACTCTCGCCGAGGGAAGCTTTCTTT.

The CDR3 DNA reads TGTGCCATCAGTGAGTTGGACAGGAGGGCCAACTATGGCTACACCTTC. Its translation: CAISELDRRANYGYTF. The chain has TRBV10-3 and TRBJ1-2, with 7 positions matching TRBD1. V shed 1 base and J 2 bases; nucleotides not matched to a gene: 7. The CDR3 extends over 16 amino acids. The germline V gene has CDR1 ENHRY and CDR2 SYGVKD.

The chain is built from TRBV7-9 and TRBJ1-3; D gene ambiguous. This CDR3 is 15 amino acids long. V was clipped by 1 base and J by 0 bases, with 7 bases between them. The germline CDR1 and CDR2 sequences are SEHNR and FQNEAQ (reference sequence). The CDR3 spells CASSLDGGSGNTIYF. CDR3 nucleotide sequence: TGTGCCAGCAGCTTAGACGGTGGCTCTGGAAACACCATATATTTT.

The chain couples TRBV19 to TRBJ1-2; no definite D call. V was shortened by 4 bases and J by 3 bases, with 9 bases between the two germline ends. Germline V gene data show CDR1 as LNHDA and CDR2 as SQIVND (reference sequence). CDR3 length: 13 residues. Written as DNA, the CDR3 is TGTGCCAGTAGTAGGACGGGATACTATGGCTACACCTTC. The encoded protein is CASSRTGYYGYTF.